The 23 T cell receptor beta chains below come from one sample, sequenced in a study of read filtering for tumor transcriptome and immune sequencing. This library used around 400 ng RNA and molecular barcoded adaptors spanning alpha/delta and beta/gamma chains. Each CDR3 protein is one row after TCRdb ran MiXCR on the reads. This table has approximately 90,000 distinct CDR3 sequences, about 12% appearing once. The material sequenced was a population of CD138-negative cells sorted from bone marrow. All receptors derive from a donor older than 35 with multiple myeloma.

Regarding this clonotype: A clone one base away is much larger, so this may be a read error. This rearrangement joins TRBV5-1 to TRBJ2-2; D is possibly TRBD1 (5 bases). CDR1 and CDR2 from the germline V gene are SGHRS and YFSETQ. Trimming removed 1 base at V and 3 bases at J, with 13 bases between. The CDR3 consists of 16 residues. This CDR3 reads CASSLTILRDTGELFF. The CDR3 DNA follows: TGCGCCAGCAGCTTGACTATCCTCAGGGACACCGGGGAGCTGTTTTTT.

The V gene is TRBV12-3 or TRBV12-4, the J gene TRBJ2-5; tentatively, D is TRBD2 (5 bases). V lost 7 bases, J lost 5 bases, and 14 bases lay in between. The CDR3 is made up of 13 amino acids. CDR3 sequence: CASTILAEETQYF. For the CDR3, the DNA is TGTGCCAGCACCATTCTAGCTGAGGAGACCCAGTACTTC.

In this sample, this clonotype turned up many times. CDR3 sequence: CASSPQYGQPQHF. The CDR3, as DNA: TGTGCCAGCAGCCCCCAGTACGGGCAGCCCCAGCATTTT. The rearrangement links TRBV7-2 to TRBJ1-5; D is undetermined. The CDR3 sequence is 13 residues long. The V and J ends lost 5 bases and 7 bases respectively, with 12 bases between them. In germline, CDR1 is SGHTA, CDR2 FQGNSA.

This clonotype has a handful of counts. J is TRBJ2-3 and V is TRBV29-1, with D unresolved. This CDR3 is built from 16 residues. Trimming took off 5 bases at V and 0 bases at J, with 18 bases between the two ends. Germline CDR1 is SQVTM and CDR2 is ANQGSEA. CDR3 amino acids: CSVPPRRPTSTDTQYF. DNA for the CDR3: TGCAGCGTTCCGCCCCGCCGACCCACTAGCACAGATACGCAGTATTTT.

This clonotype was counted ten times or more. V gene TRBV7-9 combines with J gene TRBJ2-6, with D possibly being TRBD2 (5 bases). The CDR3 loop spans 15 amino acids. Germline-derived CDR1 and CDR2 are SEHNR and FQNEAQ (reference sequence). The V and J ends lost 1 base and 2 bases respectively, with 6 bases between them. CDR3 nucleotides: TGTGCCAGCAGCTTAGGAGGGACTGGGGCCAACGTCCTGACTTTC. Amino acid sequence: CASSLGGTGANVLTF.

This clonotype was seen ten or more times. The chain recombines TRBV14 with TRBJ2-5; possible D gene TRBD1, 7 bases. Germline V gene lookup returns CDR1 SGHDN and CDR2 FVKESK. The CDR3 spans 17 residues. V lost 2 bases to trimming and J lost 1 base, with 17 bases between them. The chain's CDR3 is CASSQKKVRDSQETQYF. CDR3 sequence (DNA): TGTGCCAGCAGCCAAAAAAAAGTGCGGGACAGCCAAGAGACCCAGTACTTC.

Regarding this clonotype: Given a much more abundant clone one base away, this may be a read error. This chain links TRBV5-1 with TRBJ2-2, with D uncertain. V lost 0 bases, J lost 4 bases, and 7 bases lay in between. This CDR3 has 14 amino acids. Germline CDR1 reads SGHRS; CDR2 reads YFSETQ. The CDR3, as DNA: TGCGCCAGCAGCTTGGCTTCAAGCACCGGGGAGCTGTTTTTT. Translated: CASSLASSTGELFF.

The chain carries TRBV9 and TRBJ2-3; D is perhaps TRBD2 (6 bases). This CDR3 has 16 amino acids. V was shortened by 0 bases and J by 4 bases, with 15 bases between the two germline ends. Germline loops: CDR1 SGDLS, CDR2 YYNGEE. The CDR3 sequence is CASSVATGVRSDTQYF. In DNA, the CDR3 is TGTGCCAGCAGCGTAGCAACGGGAGTTCGGTCAGATACGCAGTATTTT.

This clonotype was recorded at least ten times. V gene TRBV9 combines with J gene TRBJ1-2; D unresolved. Germline V gene data show CDR1 as SGDLS and CDR2 as YYNGEE. This CDR3 has 16 residues. Deletions cut 3 bases from V and 1 base from J, with 16 bases between. The CDR3 DNA follows: TGTGCCAGCAGCGAATCCCCCTTTTCCTTTAACTATGGCTACACCTTC. Amino acids: CASSESPFSFNYGYTF.

This clonotype showed up just once. A far larger clone is a single base away, which makes a read error likely. V gene TRBV4-1 combines with J gene TRBJ1-4; D is tentatively TRBD1 or TRBD2 (6 bases each). The J call could be wrong; TRBJ2-3 is a better fit for the DNA end. The CDR3 runs 21 residues. From germline, CDR1 is MGHRA and CDR2 YSYEKL. This chain's CDR3 is CASSQDHAARGVLSPGDTQYF. The DNA of the CDR3 is TGCGCCAGCAGCCAAGATCATGCGGCGAGGGGGGTCCTTTCGCCGGGAGATACGCAGTATTTT.

On this clonotype: This sequence may be a read error, since a much larger clone differs from it by one base. This sequence joins TRBV12-3 or TRBV12-4 and TRBJ1-2, with D perhaps matching TRBD1 (6 bases). With 4 bases removed from V and 4 bases from J, the gap between germline ends came to 19 bases. This CDR3 comprises 16 residues. The CDR3 DNA reads TGTGCCAGCAGTTCAGATAAGTGGGGGGCCGGCTATGGCTACACCTTC. Encoded protein: CASSSDKWGAGYGYTF.

This clonotype was seen repeatedly, ten times or more. The chain couples TRBV11-3 to TRBJ2-3; 7 bases are shared with TRBD2. Germline lookup yields CDR1 SGHNT and CDR2 YENEEA. The CDR3 is 18 residues long. J gave up 2 bases and V 0 bases, and 11 bases lay outside the gene matches. This chain's CDR3 is CASSLDPSLGGFTDTQYF. Written as DNA, the CDR3 is TGTGCCAGCAGCTTAGACCCCTCTTTGGGGGGGTTCACAGATACGCAGTATTTT.

This clonotype was recorded once. One junction end disagrees with the germline gene, perhaps due to a read error. The chain combines TRBV10-1 with TRBJ2-1; TRBD2 might be the D (6 bases). The germline V gene encodes CDR1 WNHNN and CDR2 SYGVQD (reference sequence). The CDR3 is 16 amino acids. CDR3 amino acids: CACSESNRRGHNEQFF. In DNA form, the CDR3 reads TGCGCCTGCAGTGAGTCGAATAGGAGGGGTCACAATGAGCAGTTCTTC.

In this sample, this clonotype turned up many times. The gene calls are TRBV5-4 and TRBJ2-5; the match to TRBD1 covers 9 bases. Unmatched junction bases numbered 3, after V lost 4 bases and J lost 2 bases. The CDR3 loop spans 14 amino acids. Germline V gene sequence: CDR1 SGHNT, CDR2 YYREEE (reference sequence). The CDR3, as DNA: TGTGCCAGCAGCCGGACAGGGGCGCAAGAGACCCAGTACTTC. This encodes CASSRTGAQETQYF.

This clonotype was detected many times. J is TRBJ2-1 and V is TRBV20-1; 8 bases map to TRBD2. The CDR3 is made up of 17 amino acids. The J segment lost 4 bases and the V segment lost 1 base, leaving 12 bases of the junction unmatched. Germline CDR1 is DFQATT and CDR2 is SNEGSKA (reference sequence). In nucleotides, the CDR3 is TGCAGTGCTAGAGTCTCGAGCGGGAGAGGTCTTTACAATGAGCAGTTCTTC. It translates to CSARVSSGRGLYNEQFF.

This clonotype was observed many times. V gene TRBV7-8 combines with J gene TRBJ1-1, with 7 bases that match TRBD1. The CDR3 sequence is 13 residues long. Germline assignment: CDR1 SGHVS and CDR2 FQNEAQ. J gave up 4 bases and V 6 bases, and 5 bases lay outside the gene matches. CDR3 DNA sequence: TGTGCCAGCAGACAGGGGTGGGGCACTGAAGCTTTCTTT. Amino acids: CASRQGWGTEAFF.

This clonotype has a single count. A much larger clone lies a single base off, so this may be a read error. The chain couples TRBV19 to TRBJ1-5; perhaps TRBD1 as D (5 bases). Trimming removed 5 bases from V and 6 bases from J, with 17 bases in between. CDR3 size: 15 residues. CDR1 is LNHDA, CDR2 SQIVND, per germline (reference sequence). The CDR3 coding sequence is TGTGCCAGTAGTGTTCAGGTGGCGCAGGGTCAGCCCCAGCATTTT. Translating gives CASSVQVAQGQPQHF.

This clonotype occurred a few times. An end of the junction does not agree with germline; a read error may underlie this. In DNA form, the CDR3 reads TGTGCCAGCAGCAAGGGACAAACAAACACTGAAGCTTTCTTT. This codes for CASSKGQTNTEAFF. The chain carries TRBV5-1 and TRBJ1-1, with D perhaps matching TRBD1 (6 bases). The CDR3 consists of 14 residues. Germline V CDR1 and CDR2: SGHRS, YFSETQ. The full variable domain, completed using reference TRBV5-1 and TRBJ1-1, is KAGVTQTPRYLIKTRGQQVTLSCSPISGHRSVSWYQQTPGQGLQFLFEYFSETQRNKGNFPGRFSGRQFSNSRSEMNVSTLELGDSALYLCASSKGQTNTEAFFGQGTRLTVV.

As to this clonotype: This sequence may be a read error, since a much larger clone differs from it by one base. This sequence joins TRBV23-1 and TRBJ2-6; a weak D match, TRBD1 (6 bases). TRBV23-1 is classed as an ORF, of uncertain function. This CDR3 comprises 16 residues. The CDR3 bases are TGCGCCAGCAGTCAATCGGGCCTCCCAGGGGCCAGCGTCCTGACTTTC. It codes for CASSQSGLPGASVLTF.

As concerns this clonotype: Being one base from a much bigger clone, this may be a read error. The rearrangement uses TRBV29-1 and TRBJ2-7, with 9 positions matching TRBD1. Germline V CDR1 and CDR2: SQVTM, ANQGSEA. The CDR3 length is 16 residues. V lost 4 bases and J lost 2; bases outside the gene matches: 12. This CDR3 is CSVGAPGQGPTYEQYF. Written as DNA, the CDR3 is TGCAGCGTTGGAGCCCCGGGACAGGGCCCGACCTACGAGCAGTACTTC.

In the case of this clonotype: Being one base from a much bigger clone, this may be a read error. The genes are TRBV6-2 or TRBV6-3 and TRBJ1-1; D ambiguous. The CDR3 totals 15 residues. Germline values: CDR1 MNHEY, CDR2 SVGEGT. CDR3 residues: CASSYSTNPYTEALF. In DNA form, the CDR3 reads TGTGCCAGCAGTTACTCGACAAACCCCTACACTGAAGCTCTCTTT.

As concerns this clonotype: A much larger clone is a single base away; this may be a read error. The DNA for the CDR3 is TGTGCCAGCAGTTATAGCCCTTACAATGAGCAGTTCTTC. Amino acids: CASSYSPYNEQFF. The chain has TRBV28 and TRBJ2-1; D remains unclear. The CDR3 spans 13 residues. Germline V gene data show CDR1 as MDHEN and CDR2 as SYDVKM. With 4 bases removed from V and 4 bases from J, the gap between germline ends came to 8 bases.

This clonotype was seen repeatedly, ten times or more. The chain couples TRBV20-1 to TRBJ2-1; a weak D match, TRBD2 (6 bases). Deletions cut 0 bases from V and 7 bases from J, with 19 bases between. Germline CDR1 reads DFQATT; CDR2 reads SNEGSKA (reference sequence). CDR3 length: 16 residues. CDR3 coding DNA: TGCAGTGCTAGAGATCCGTTATACGCGGCGGGGAATGAGCAGTTCTTC. It yields the protein CSARDPLYAAGNEQFF.